Shown below are 8 T cell receptor beta chains from a single sample sequenced in a study of blood T cell repertoires in COVID-19 (TCRdb year 2020). Library preparation was by the immunoSEQ multiplex PCR assay. TCRdb obtained this table from immuneACCESS and retained in-frame rearrangements with V and J assigned. These tables miss some clones; where compared with another copy, unresolved V genes account for less than half of the shortfall, and the remainder is unexplained. The sample includes about 250,000 clones, with roughly nine tenths observed a single time. The ten biggest clones cover around 3% of the sample. The sequenced sample was PBMCs or T cells enriched from blood (not recorded which). All receptors derive from a woman between 45 and 65 years old who had recovered from COVID-19.

This chain joins TRBV5-8 and TRBJ1-4, with 10 positions matching TRBD1. The CDR3 length is 15 residues. The junction had 6 bases not matched to a gene; V was cut back by 4 bases and J by 6 bases. CDR1 SGHTS and CDR2 YDEGEE come from the germline V gene. The CDR3 DNA reads TGTGCCAGCAGCGAGGGACAGGGGAGTTATGAAAAACTGTTTTTT. Translation gives CASSEGQGSYEKLFF.

This chain connects TRBV29-1 to TRBJ2-2; 11 bases line up with TRBD2. Per germline, CDR1 SQVTM and CDR2 ANQGSEA. The CDR3 sequence is 16 residues long. V was clipped by 5 bases and J by 8 bases; unmatched bases: 13. The CDR3 sequence is CSVPRVASGRRGELFF. The DNA of the CDR3 is TGCAGCGTTCCCCGGGTGGCTAGCGGGAGGAGGGGGGAGCTGTTTTTT.

J is TRBJ2-2 and V is TRBV5-6; D may be TRBD1 (7 bases). Germline V gene data show CDR1 as SGHDT and CDR2 as YYEEEE. The CDR3 totals 16 residues. V dropped 3 bases and J dropped 3 bases, with 15 bases sitting between them. The CDR3 DNA follows: TGTGCCAGCAGCTCACAGGGGAGGAGGTACACCGGGGAGCTGTTTTTT. It is translated as CASSSQGRRYTGELFF.

DNA of the CDR3: TGTGCCAGCAGTTTATTATCCTTGAATGAGCAGTTCTTC. It encodes CASSLLSLNEQFF. The chain uses TRBV28 and TRBJ2-1; D call uncertain. The CDR3 length is 13 residues. V dropped 1 base and J dropped 7 bases, with 8 bases sitting between them. CDR1 is MDHEN, CDR2 SYDVKM, per germline. The full variable domain, with the rest looked up from reference TRBV28 and TRBJ2-1, is DVKVTQSSRYLVKRTGEKVFLECVQDMDHENMFWYRQDPGLGLRLIYFSYDVKMKEKGDIPEGYSVSREKKERFSLILESASTNQTSMYLCASSLLSLNEQFFGPGTRLTVL.

V gene TRBV7-8 combines with J gene TRBJ1-6, with D unresolved. From germline, CDR1 is SGHVS and CDR2 FQNEAQ. The ends were cut back, 1 base at V and 6 bases at J, with 7 bases in the middle. CDR3 size: 14 residues. CDR3 protein: CASSLVASNSPLHF. In DNA, the CDR3 is TGTGCCAGCAGCTTAGTAGCCAGTAATTCACCCCTCCACTTT.

The rearrangement joins TRBV11-2 to TRBJ2-1, with 9 bases lining up with TRBD1. The CDR3 contains 16 residues. V trimming: 4 bases; J trimming: 4 bases; junction bases outside the gene matches: 8. Germline lookup yields CDR1 SGHAT and CDR2 FQNNGV. The CDR3 coding sequence is TGTGCCAGCAGCTCGCCTACAGGGGGCTGGTACAATGAGCAGTTCTTC. Amino acid sequence: CASSSPTGGWYNEQFF.

This chain uses TRBV27 with TRBJ2-7; D not certain. CDR3 length: 14 amino acids. V lost 0 bases, J lost 2 bases, and 8 bases lay in between. Germline CDR1 is MNHEY and CDR2 is SMNVEV (reference sequence). CDR3: CASSLSAFPYEQYF. The CDR3, as DNA: TGTGCCAGCAGTTTATCTGCGTTCCCCTACGAGCAGTACTTC.

The gene calls are TRBV7-2 and TRBJ1-5; the D is unclear. The CDR3 totals 15 residues. The ends were cut back, 5 bases at V and 2 bases at J, with 13 bases in the middle. Germline assignment: CDR1 SGHTA and CDR2 FQGNSA. CDR3 loop: CASSPAPIGNQPQHF. In DNA, the CDR3 is TGTGCCAGCAGCCCTGCGCCCATCGGCAATCAGCCCCAGCATTTT.